The TCR beta chain described here comes from a study of blood T cell repertoires in COVID-19. Study overall: Material from acute and convalescent COVID-19 was sourced from the United States, Italy and Spain. Sample material is recorded as cDNA or gDNA derived from T cells, B-cell-depleted T cells, or PBMCs.

In its sample, this clone was seen a few times. In the study's own analysis: Nucleated cell counts were estimated from reference gene primer amplification. The protocol was immunoSEQ multiplex PCR, while the TCRdb copy is restricted to in-frame clones and leaves out a portion. Clone size and the V and J calls come from that table; the DNA yielded D and trimming. The sample has about 170,000 clones, around nine tenths seen once; the top ten hold over 3.5%. Sequenced sample: peripheral blood. The receptor's source is a man between 18 and 35 years old with active or convalescent COVID-19.

For the CDR3, the DNA is TGCGCCAGCAGTGGCCGGACAGGGCCTAACACCGGGGAGCTGTTTTTT. It is translated as CASSGRTGPNTGELFF. V and J are TRBV10-1 and TRBJ2-2, with TRBD1 identical over 8 bases. In germline, CDR1 is WNHNN, CDR2 SYGVQD (reference sequence). The CDR3 extends over 16 amino acids. V gave up 4 bases and J gave up 2 bases; unmatched junction bases: 6.